This T cell receptor beta chain is drawn from a study of OX40 agonist ivuxolimab in advanced cancers. The table lists this clone with a count of one. The V end was cut by 6 bases, the J end by 4 bases, with 9 bases between. From germline, CDR1 is MNHEY and CDR2 SVGAGI. The CDR3 extends over 12 amino acids. The table came from immunoSEQ multiplex PCR; TCRdb's copy has only in-frame clones and leaves some out. The sample lists tens of thousands of clones, roughly 80% occurring once. This sequence joins TRBV6-5 and TRBJ1-2, with D uncertain. The receptor was derived from an adult with an advanced solid tumor such as melanoma, head and neck, liver or kidney cancer. Specimen: CD4+ or CD8+ T cells sorted from blood, collected in a trial of the OX40 agonist ivuxolimab. The CDR3 bases are TGTGCCAGCAGGAAGGGCGCCTATGGCTACACCTTC. Protein sequence: CASRKGAYGYTF.